Listed below are T cell receptor beta chains from one sample, sequenced in a study of regulatory T cells in long-lasting Graves disease. A single record per CDR3 protein comes from TCRdb applying MiXCR to the multiplex PCR reads. The sample has about 500,000 distinct CDR3 sequences, 12% seen once. The same sample was also used in a study of T cells in Graves' hyperthyroidism and ophthalmopathy.

Sequencing was performed on peripheral blood mononuclear cells (PBMCs), taken at new diagnosis, from a patient treated with antithyroid drugs. All receptors come from a woman between 25 and 40 years old with Graves disease. The CDR3 runs from the conserved cysteine through the conserved F or W. The order of the fields is D gene, clone size, J gene, V gene, CDR3 DNA, CDR3 protein. The D gene is left open where the match is weak. The size entry is marked missing in some rows and otherwise reads once, few, many or a size class.

. | many | TRBJ1-1 | TRBV29-1 | TGCAGCGTTATGACCACCCTTGTTGACACTGAAGCTTTCTTT | CSVMTTLVDTEAFF
. | many | TRBJ2-7 | TRBV6-2/TRBV6-3 | TGTGCCAGCAGTTACGAAATTGGCCCATACGAGCAGTACTTC | CASSYEIGPYEQYF
TRBD1 | . | TRBJ2-7 | TRBV29-1 | TGCAGCGTAATACAGGGGGACGCCTACGAGCAGTACTTC | CSVIQGDAYEQYF
. | many | TRBJ2-3 | TRBV12-3/TRBV12-4 | TGTGCCAGCACGGGAGCAGGGGGAGGAGGAGATACGCAGTATTTT | CASTGAGGGGDTQYF
TRBD1 | few | TRBJ2-7 | TRBV6-5 | TGTGCCAGCAGATTCTCGGACAGGGCGCCGGGCGAGCAGCACTTC | CASRFSDRAPGEQHF
. | many | TRBJ1-2 | TRBV19 | TGTGCCAGTAGTGGCCGGGACGGCGTGGATGGCTACACCTTC | CASSGRDGVDGYTF
. | . | TRBJ2-3 | TRBV19 | TGTGCCAGTATGGGCGGAACTAGCACAGATACGCAGTATTTT | CASMGGTSTDTQYF
. | . | TRBJ2-5 | TRBV24-1 | TGTGCCACCAGTGTGTTGGGGGAGACCCAGTACTTC | CATSVLGETQYF
. | many | TRBJ1-3 | TRBV7-9 | TGTGCCAGCAGCTTTAGGCAGGGGTTAGGAAACACCATATATTTT | CASSFRQGLGNTIYF
. | many | TRBJ2-5 | TRBV10-3 | TGTGCCAGTTCGTCAAGCCTCGGTGAGCCCGCAGAGACCCAGTACTTC | CASSSSLGEPAETQYF
. | many | TRBJ1-1 | TRBV6-1 | TGTGCCAGCAGTCCGGCCGGGAAACTGGGCACTGAAGCTTTCTTT | CASSPAGKLGTEAFF
. | . | TRBJ1-2 | TRBV7-9 | TGTGCCAGCGGGGGCGGGGGAATCCGAGGCTTCACCTTC | CASGGGGIRGFTF
TRBD1 | . | TRBJ1-4 | TRBV2 | TGTGCCAGCAGTGCACAGGGGCTTGACTATGAAAAACTGTTTTTT | CASSAQGLDYEKLFF
. | many | TRBJ1-2 | TRBV2 | TGTGCCAGCAGCTTACACGCGCCGGTCGGCTACACCTTC | CASSLHAPVGYTF
. | many | TRBJ2-1 | TRBV28 | TGTGCCAGCGGCCGTCTCGGGGGACTCTCCTACAATGAGCAGTTCTTC | CASGRLGGLSYNEQFF
TRBD2 | . | TRBJ2-1 | TRBV19 | TGTGCCAGTAGACCCGTAGCGGGAGGGCACAATGAGCAGTTCTTC | CASRPVAGGHNEQFF
. | . | TRBJ1-2 | TRBV2 | TGTGCCAGCAGCGGCGGGGGTGGGTACAGTGGAGGCTACACCTTC | CASSGGGGYSGGYTF
TRBD2 | many | TRBJ2-5 | TRBV7-2 | TGTGCCAGCTCCGGACTAGCGAAAGAGACCCAGTACTTC | CASSGLAKETQYF
. | . | TRBJ2-1 | TRBV10-3 | TGTGCCATCAGGGACCCCACTCAGGTTCGCTACAATGAGCAGTTCTTC | CAIRDPTQVRYNEQFF
. | many | TRBJ2-7 | TRBV2 | TGTGCCAGCAGGGGGCAGGGCGAGCAGTACTTC | CASRGQGEQYF
TRBD1 | few | TRBJ1-5 | TRBV20-1 | TGCAGTGTTCGACAGGGACGTCAGCCCCAGCATTTT | CSVRQGRQPQHF
. | few | TRBJ1-2 | TRBV29-1 | TGCAGCGTTGGGACTAGCCCTGGCTACACCTTC | CSVGTSPGYTF
. | many | TRBJ1-4 | TRBV20-1 | TGCAGTGCTAGAGATCGCGGAGGGGATCATGATGAAAAACTGTTTTTT | CSARDRGGDHDEKLFF
. | many | TRBJ1-1 | TRBV19 | TGTGCCAGTAGTATGGCCCTGGGCTTTGAAGCTTTCTTT | CASSMALGFEAFF
TRBD1 | many | TRBJ1-4 | TRBV7-9 | TGTGCCAGCAGTCCTCAGGGGGCTTCTAATGAAAAACTGTTTTTT | CASSPQGASNEKLFF
TRBD1 | many | TRBJ1-1 | TRBV19 | TGTGCCAGTAGCTGGGACAGGGCCAACACTGAAGCTTTCTTT | CASSWDRANTEAFF
. | . | TRBJ2-6 | TRBV24-1 | TGTGCCACCAGTGATCCCCGAGGCGGGGCCAACGTCCTGACTTTC | CATSDPRGGANVLTF
. | . | TRBJ1-3 | TRBV6-2/TRBV6-3 | TGTGCCAGTATTTACAGGAGGGAAAACACCATATATTTT | CASIYRRENTIYF
. | many | TRBJ1-6 | TRBV6-1 | TGTGCCAGCAAGAGGCAGGGCGCTTTTAATTCACCCCTCCACTTT | CASKRQGAFNSPLHF
. | . | TRBJ2-6 | TRBV5-6 | TGTGCCAGCAGCTTGTTATGGGCCGGTGGGGCCGGGGCCAACGTCCTGACTTTC | CASSLLWAGGAGANVLTF
. | . | TRBJ2-3 | TRBV20-1 | TGCAGTGCTAGAGATCAACGGGGCAGCACAGATACGCAGTATTTT | CSARDQRGSTDTQYF
TRBD1 | . | TRBJ2-2 | TRBV2 | TGTGCCAGCGGTCCGGGACAGGGGGCGCAGATGACCGGGGAGCTGTTTTTT | CASGPGQGAQMTGELFF
. | many | TRBJ2-1 | TRBV27 | TGTGCCAGCAGTTTTATCCCCCTTGGCGTCAATGAGCAGTTCTTC | CASSFIPLGVNEQFF
. | many | TRBJ1-3 | TRBV7-8 | TGTGCCAGCAGCTTATTACCCAGGACGGTCTCTGGAAACACCATATATTTT | CASSLLPRTVSGNTIYF
. | many | TRBJ1-5 | TRBV9 | TGTGCCAGCAGCCCACTTGGGCGGGCGAATCAGCCCCAGCATTTT | CASSPLGRANQPQHF
. | few | TRBJ1-1 | TRBV5-1 | TGCGCCAGCAGCGAAGCTTCGGGGTTGAACACTGAAGCTTTCTTT | CASSEASGLNTEAFF
TRBD2 | few | TRBJ2-1 | TRBV7-9 | TGTGCCAGCAGCCCCTTAGCGGGAGGAGCAGTCTACAATGAGCAGTTCTTC | CASSPLAGGAVYNEQFF
. | few | TRBJ1-2 | TRBV19 | TGTGCCAGTACTATAGGAGGTTTCCTTGGAGGCTACACCTTC | CASTIGGFLGGYTF
TRBD2 | . | TRBJ2-1 | TRBV2 | TGTGCCAGCATGCTCGCTAGCGGGCATGAGCAGTTCTTC | CASMLASGHEQFF
. | many | TRBJ2-1 | TRBV20-1 | TGCAGTGGTAAAGGGGGTTACAATGAGCAGTTCTTC | CSGKGGYNEQFF
. | . | TRBJ2-1 | TRBV6-2/TRBV6-3 | TGTGCCAGCAGTACAGGGCCCTCCTACAATGAGCAGTTCTTC | CASSTGPSYNEQFF
TRBD2 | few | TRBJ2-1 | TRBV7-3 | TGTGCCAGCAGCAGAGAAGGACTAGTGGAGTTC | CASSREGLVEF
. | many | TRBJ2-2 | TRBV7-2 | TGTGCCAGCAGCCAAACCGGGCCCTCCGGGGAGCTGTTTTTT | CASSQTGPSGELFF
. | few | TRBJ2-7 | TRBV19 | TGTGCCAGTATTCAGGAGGTAGTCCATCTCTACGAGCAGTACTTC | CASIQEVVHLYEQYF
TRBD1 | many | TRBJ1-2 | TRBV15 | TGTGCCACCAGTCGGACAGGGTCTAACTATGGCTACACCTTC | CATSRTGSNYGYTF
. | . | TRBJ2-2 | TRBV12-3/TRBV12-4 | TGTGCCAGCAAAGAAGACAGCCGGGGATTATTGAACACCGGGGAGCTGTTTTTT | CASKEDSRGLLNTGELFF
. | . | TRBJ1-2 | TRBV18 | TGTGCCAGCTCACCCCCTGGGCAGTACTATGGCTACACCTTC | CASSPPGQYYGYTF
. | many | TRBJ2-5 | TRBV4-1 | TGCGCCAGCAGCCTACTACCAGGGAGGGAGACCCAGTACTTC | CASSLLPGRETQYF
. | many | TRBJ2-1 | TRBV5-4 | TGTGCCAGCAGCTACGGGACGGTCTCCTACAATGAGCAGTTCTTC | CASSYGTVSYNEQFF
TRBD1 | once | TRBJ2-7 | TRBV7-9 | TGTGCCAGCAGCCCGAGAGACAGGGGTGGGGCCTACGAGCAGTACTTC | CASSPRDRGGAYEQYF
. | . | TRBJ2-2 | TRBV6-1 | TGTGCCAGCAGAACCGGACGGGTGAACACCGGGGAGCTGTTTTTT | CASRTGRVNTGELFF
TRBD1 | . | TRBJ2-3 | TRBV5-1 | TGCGCCAGCAGCCTCTACGGACAGGAACTCACAGATACGCAGTATTTT | CASSLYGQELTDTQYF
. | many | TRBJ1-2 | TRBV24-1 | TGTGCCACCAGTGACGGGGGCTATGGCTACACCTTC | CATSDGGYGYTF
. | many | TRBJ2-1 | TRBV30 | TGTGCCTGGAGTACCCCCCGGGGTCCGTCGTTCTTC | CAWSTPRGPSFF
TRBD1 | many | TRBJ1-1 | TRBV27 | TGTGCCAGCAGTCGCAGACAGGGGGGCACTGAAGCTTTCTTT | CASSRRQGGTEAFF
. | many | TRBJ1-2 | TRBV3-1 | TGTGCCAGCAGCCAAACATTCGACCCCGTCCATGGCTACACCTTC | CASSQTFDPVHGYTF
TRBD2 | many | TRBJ2-3 | TRBV12-3/TRBV12-4 | TGTGCCAGCAGTATCAGCGGGAGGACTGTGGTGACAGATACGCAGTATTTT | CASSISGRTVVTDTQYF
TRBD1 | . | TRBJ2-7 | TRBV29-1 | TGCAGCGTTGGCCGGGACAGCTCCTACGAGCAGTACTTC | CSVGRDSSYEQYF
. | once | TRBJ1-5 | TRBV24-1 | TGTGCCACCAGTGGCCGTGGGACAAGCAATCAGCCCCAGCATTTT | CATSGRGTSNQPQHF